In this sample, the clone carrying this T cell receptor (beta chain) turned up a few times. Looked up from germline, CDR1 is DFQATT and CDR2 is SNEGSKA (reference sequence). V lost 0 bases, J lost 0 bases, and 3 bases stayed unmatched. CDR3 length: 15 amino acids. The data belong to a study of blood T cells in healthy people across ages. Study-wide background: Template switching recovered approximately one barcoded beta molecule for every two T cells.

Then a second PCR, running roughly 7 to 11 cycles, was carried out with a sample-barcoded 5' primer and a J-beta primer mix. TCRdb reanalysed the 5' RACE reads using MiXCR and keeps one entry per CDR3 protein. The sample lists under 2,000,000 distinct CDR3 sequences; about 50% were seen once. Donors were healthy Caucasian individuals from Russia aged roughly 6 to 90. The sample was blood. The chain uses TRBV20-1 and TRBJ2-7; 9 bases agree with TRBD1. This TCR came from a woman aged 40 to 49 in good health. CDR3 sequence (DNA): TGCAGTGCTAGAGATCCGACAGGGGGCTCCTACGAGCAGTACTTC. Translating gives CSARDPTGGSYEQYF.